The 5 T cell receptor beta chains below all came from one sample that was sequenced in a study of blood T cells in healthy people across ages. It was with a sample-barcoded 5' primer and a J-beta primer mix that a second PCR of roughly 7 to 12 cycles was run. TCRdb re-derived calls from the 5' RACE reads in MiXCR, one entry per CDR3 protein. This sample has 650,000 to 700,000 distinct CDR3 sequences, with more than 45% found just once. Sequencing was carried out using blood. All receptors derive from a woman of 80 years or more in good health.

This clonotype occurred many times. V gene TRBV29-1 combines with J gene TRBJ2-7; perhaps TRBD1 as D (6 bases). This CDR3 comprises 11 residues. Germline assignment: CDR1 SQVTM and CDR2 ANQGSEA. Trimming stripped 4 bases from V and 4 bases from J, with 8 bases between. The CDR3 DNA is TGCAGCGTTGCTGGGACATACGAGCAGTACTTC. It yields the protein CSVAGTYEQYF.

This clonotype was found once. The chain joins TRBV27 to TRBJ2-1; 11 nucleotides line up with TRBD1. Per the germline V gene, CDR1 is MNHEY and CDR2 is SMNVEV (reference sequence). The CDR3 has 16 amino acids. J gave up 6 bases and V 5 bases, and 9 bases lay outside the gene matches. The CDR3 nucleotides read TGTGCCAGCAGTCTTCCACCGGGACAGGGGGTCAATGAGCAGTTCTTC. Protein sequence: CASSLPPGQGVNEQFF.

Notes on this clonotype: Germline is not matched at one junction end, which may reflect a read error. The chain uses TRBV29-1 and TRBJ2-1; no reliable D call. CDR1 SQVTM and CDR2 ANQGSEA come from the germline V gene. CDR3 length: 11 amino acids. The CDR3 DNA sequence: TGTGTGTTAGTTTTTAATAATGAGCAGTTCTTC. It is translated as CVLVFNNEQFF.

This chain uses TRBV7-9 with TRBJ2-2; D is uncertain. Per germline, CDR1 SEHNR and CDR2 FQNEAQ (reference sequence). The CDR3 is made up of 17 amino acids. Trimming cost V 1 base and J 0 bases, with 12 bases left between them. CDR3 loop: CASSLVSDLANTGELFF. CDR3 in DNA: TGTGCCAGCAGCTTAGTGTCAGACCTCGCGAACACCGGGGAGCTGTTTTTT.

The V gene is TRBV7-6, the J gene TRBJ2-7; D unclear. The CDR3 loop spans 14 amino acids. Trimming cost V 3 bases and J 3 bases, with 12 bases left between them. Germline V gene data show CDR1 as SGHVS and CDR2 as FNYEAQ. The CDR3, as DNA: TGTGCCAGCAGCTTTCCTTCCGACGGCTACGAGCAGTACTTC. Protein: CASSFPSDGYEQYF. The entire variable domain, with the rest obtained from reference TRBV7-6 and TRBJ2-7, is as follows: GAGVSQSPRYKVTKRGQDVALRCDPISGHVSLYWYRQALGQGPEFLTYFNYEAQQDKSGLPNDRFSAERPEGSISTLTIQRTEQRDSAMYRCASSFPSDGYEQYFGPGTRLTVT.